The T cell receptor beta chain described here comes from a study of T cell repertoires in cytomegalovirus infection. With 8 bases removed from V and 3 bases from J, the gap between germline ends came to 22 bases. The CDR3 runs to 16 residues. This clonotype was seen more than once but under ten times. TCRdb called the reads again in MiXCR, with one record for every CDR3 protein. The sample consists of about 180,000 distinct CDR3 sequences, around 14% of them appearing once. The V and J genes are TRBV23-1 and TRBJ2-5, with D possibly matching TRBD1 (6 bases). TRBV23-1 is an ORF for which the function is uncertain. Sequencing input: PBMCs. The sequence was collected from a human donor in good health (CMV status not recorded). Some clones in this sample may be carry-over from other donors' samples. The chain's CDR3 is CASRTERIIQEETQYF. CDR3 nucleotides: TGCGCCAGCCGGACAGAACGAATTATCCAGGAAGAGACCCAGTACTTC.